The 27 T cell receptor beta chains below were found in one sample sequenced in a study of blood T cell repertoires in COVID-19. Here immunoSEQ multiplex PCR was the method, and the copy in TCRdb shows in-frame clones only, minus some. The data contain about 18,000 clones, around 90% of them singletons. What was sequenced was peripheral blood. The receptors originated from a man between 50 and 59 years old with active COVID-19.

V gene TRBV10-3 combines with J gene TRBJ2-5; a possible D gene is TRBD1 (6 bases). Trimming took 10 bases from V and 5 from J, leaving 17 bases between them. The germline V gene has CDR1 ENHRY and CDR2 SYGVKD. The CDR3 consists of 13 residues. The CDR3: CATTTGRKETQYF. CDR3 bases: TGTGCCACCACGACAGGTCGCAAGGAGACCCAGTACTTC.

The J gene is TRBJ1-1, the V gene TRBV7-9; D is unclear. V lost 8 bases to trimming and J lost 0 bases, with 13 bases between them. The CDR3 loop spans 14 amino acids. Germline assignment: CDR1 SEHNR and CDR2 FQNEAQ (reference sequence). The CDR3, as DNA: TGTGCCAGCGTTGAGGCGGGAATGAACACTGAAGCTTTCTTT. Its translation is CASVEAGMNTEAFF.

In this sample, this clone turned up once. The CDR3 DNA follows: TGTGCCAGCAGCTTGGATGTCAACTTGAACACTGAAGCTTTCTTT. This gives the protein CASSLDVNLNTEAFF. This chain uses TRBV5-4 with TRBJ1-1; the D is unclear. The CDR3 is 15 amino acids. Trimming took off 0 bases at V and 0 bases at J, with 9 bases between the two ends. Germline V gene lookup returns CDR1 SGHNT and CDR2 YYREEE (reference sequence).

The chain joins TRBV5-6 to TRBJ2-2, with D perhaps TRBD2 (6 bases). CDR1 and CDR2 from the germline V gene are SGHDT and YYEEEE. V was shortened by 10 bases and J by 5 bases, with 18 bases between the two germline ends. This CDR3 contains 14 residues. The CDR3, as DNA: TGTGCCTCCCGGGAGCGGCCTGGGACCGGGGAGCTGTTTTTT. This sequence encodes CASRERPGTGELFF.

The chain carries TRBV7-9 and TRBJ2-5, with D maybe TRBD2 (5 bases). V lost 10 bases and J lost 7, with 10 bases in between. CDR3 length: 10 residues. Germline V gene lookup returns CDR1 SEHNR and CDR2 FQNEAQ (reference sequence). CDR3 residues: CATEVGTQYF. CDR3 in DNA: TGTGCCACGGAGGTGGGGACCCAGTACTTC. Together with reference TRBV7-9 and TRBJ2-5, the CDR3 gives the full variable domain: DTGVSQNPRHKITKRGQNVTFRCDPISEHNRLYWYRQTLGQGPEFLTYFQNEAQLEKSRLLSDRFSAERPKGSFSTLEIQRTEQGDSAMYLCATEVGTQYFGPGTRLLVL.

This clone appeared once. The chain has TRBV7-2 and TRBJ2-7; 8 bases are shared with TRBD2. Trimming removed 5 bases from V and 3 bases from J; junction bases left unmatched: 6. Germline V gives CDR1 SGHTA, CDR2 FQGNSA. The length of the CDR3 is 14 residues. The CDR3 coding sequence is TGTGCCAGCAGCCCAGGGACTAGTAACTACGAGCAGTACTTC. This translates into CASSPGTSNYEQYF.

This clone was recorded a few times. The chain links TRBV2 to TRBJ2-7; 7 bases are a match to TRBD1. V shed 6 bases and J 4 bases; nucleotides not matched to a gene: 9. CDR1 and CDR2 (germline): SNHLY, FYNNEI. The CDR3 extends over 14 amino acids. In DNA form, the CDR3 reads TGTGCCAGCAGCGTAGGGGCAGGGGGTTACGAGCAGTACTTC. Encoded protein: CASSVGAGGYEQYF.

In this sample, this clone turned up a few times. In DNA form, the CDR3 reads TGCGCCAGCAGCCCTGGGGCAGGTGGGTCATCCGGGGAGCTGTTTTTT. The encoded protein is CASSPGAGGSSGELFF. V gene TRBV5-1 combines with J gene TRBJ2-2; D is perhaps TRBD1 (5 bases). Trimming took 4 bases from V and 6 from J, leaving 19 bases between them. The CDR3 covers 16 residues. CDR1 SGHRS and CDR2 YFSETQ come from the germline V gene.

The rearrangement uses TRBV9 and TRBJ2-5, with TRBD2 matching over 10 bases. V lost 4 bases to trimming and J lost 6 bases; unmatched junction nucleotides: 6. Germline values: CDR1 SGDLS, CDR2 YYNGEE. The CDR3 is made up of 14 amino acids. The CDR3 sequence is CASSNGLAEKTQYF. The CDR3 nucleotides read TGTGCCAGCAGCAATGGACTAGCGGAGAAGACCCAGTACTTC.

The CDR3 sequence: CASSLDSRSPLHF. The CDR3 nucleotides read TGTGCCAGCAGCCTAGACAGCCGGTCACCCCTCCACTTT. The chain uses TRBV9 and TRBJ1-6, with D possibly being TRBD1 (5 bases). Germline V gives CDR1 SGDLS, CDR2 YYNGEE. The CDR3 covers 13 residues. Trimming shortened V by 4 bases and J by 10 bases, and 12 bases separated the two germline ends.

This clone has only a few counts. This chain uses TRBV7-9 with TRBJ2-7, with D possibly TRBD2 on 5 matching bases. Trimming took 1 base from V and 3 from J, leaving 16 bases between them. This CDR3 is built from 16 residues. Looked up from germline, CDR1 is SEHNR and CDR2 is FQNEAQ (reference sequence). The CDR3 DNA follows: TGTGCCAGCAGCTTAGAACGTGGGAGTGGTGACTACGAGCAGTACTTC. Translated, it gives CASSLERGSGDYEQYF. Using reference TRBV7-9 and TRBJ2-7 for the parts outside the CDR3, the full variable domain is DTGVSQNPRHKITKRGQNVTFRCDPISEHNRLYWYRQTLGQGPEFLTYFQNEAQLEKSRLLSDRFSAERPKGSFSTLEIQRTEQGDSAMYLCASSLERGSGDYEQYFGPGTRLTVT.

The chain has TRBV29-1 and TRBJ2-1, with 9 bases fitting TRBD1. Germline V gene lookup returns CDR1 SQVTM and CDR2 ANQGSEA. The CDR3 has 13 amino acids. The ends lost 6 bases at V and 7 bases at J; junction bases unmatched: 7. The CDR3 nucleotides are TGCAGCGTCCGGGACAGGGTCCAAAATGAGCAGTTCTTC. It translates to CSVRDRVQNEQFF.

The chain carries TRBV6-1 and TRBJ1-2; D is undetermined. Looked up from germline, CDR1 is MNHNS and CDR2 is SASEGT. There are 14 residues in the CDR3. V gave up 2 bases and J gave up 0 bases, with 7 bases separating them. Here the CDR3 reads CASSESSTNYGYTF. The CDR3 nucleotides read TGTGCCAGCAGTGAAAGTTCTACTAACTATGGCTACACCTTC.

The chain combines TRBV27 with TRBJ2-2; D gene uncertain. CDR1 is MNHEY and CDR2 is SMNVEV in the germline V gene (reference sequence). The CDR3 contains 13 residues. The V end was cut by 5 bases, the J end by 1 base, with 5 bases between. CDR3 amino acids: CASSKQNTGELFF. The CDR3 region has the DNA TGTGCCAGCAGTAAACAGAACACCGGGGAGCTGTTTTTT.

The V call is TRBV27, the J call TRBJ1-5; D ambiguous. The CDR3 contains 13 residues. V was trimmed by 0 bases and J by 3 bases, leaving 3 bases between them. Germline CDR1 reads MNHEY; CDR2 reads SMNVEV (reference sequence). The CDR3 bases are TGTGCCAGCAGTTTATCCGTCAATCAGCCCCAGCATTTT. Protein: CASSLSVNQPQHF.

The genes are TRBV5-1 and TRBJ1-1, with 7 bases that match TRBD1. CDR1 and CDR2 from the germline V gene are SGHRS and YFSETQ. J was trimmed by 6 bases and V by 4 bases; bases with no gene match: 12. The length of the CDR3 is 15 residues. The chain's CDR3 is CASSPKGGGVAEAFF. CDR3 nucleotides: TGCGCCAGCAGCCCTAAAGGGGGCGGAGTGGCTGAAGCTTTCTTT.

The chain recombines TRBV5-1 with TRBJ1-1, with D possibly matching TRBD1 (6 bases). The CDR3 extends over 16 amino acids. Trimming removed 4 bases from V and 2 bases from J, with 18 bases in between. Germline CDR1 reads SGHRS; CDR2 reads YFSETQ. CDR3 in amino acids: CASSENRVFTNTEAFF. CDR3 nucleotide sequence: TGCGCCAGCAGCGAAAACAGGGTCTTTACTAACACTGAAGCTTTCTTT.

This chain links TRBV7-2 with TRBJ2-3, with TRBD2 matching over 9 bases. CDR3 length equals 15 residues. With V trimmed by 5 bases and J by 2 bases, 5 bases remained unmatched. CDR1 is SGHTA, CDR2 FQGNSA, per germline. The CDR3 here is CASSKTSGYTDTQYF. The CDR3 DNA is TGTGCCAGCAGCAAAACTAGCGGGTACACAGATACGCAGTATTTT.

This chain uses TRBV5-4 with TRBJ1-2; possibly TRBD1 for D (5 bases). CDR1 is SGHNT and CDR2 is YYREEE in the germline V gene (reference sequence). V was shortened by 2 bases and J by 0 bases, with 11 bases between the two germline ends. CDR3 size: 15 residues. CDR3 DNA sequence: TGTGCCAGCAGCTTTCAGGGTAGAACTAACTATGGCTACACCTTC. Translating gives CASSFQGRTNYGYTF. The whole variable domain, remainder taken from reference TRBV5-4 and TRBJ1-2, is ETGVTQSPTHLIKTRGQQVTLRCSSQSGHNTVSWYQQALGQGPQFIFQYYREEENGRGNFPPRFSGLQFPNYSSELNVNALELDDSALYLCASSFQGRTNYGYTFGSGTRLTVV.

This clone was observed a handful of times. The chain employs TRBV28 and TRBJ1-5, with TRBD1 as a possible D gene (5 bases). The CDR3 is 15 residues long. With 5 bases removed from V and 4 bases from J, the gap between germline ends came to 15 bases. Looked up from germline, CDR1 is MDHEN and CDR2 is SYDVKM. Here the CDR3 DNA reads TGTGCCAGCAGTCCTCATCCGCAGGGTAATCAGCCCCAGCATTTT. Protein sequence: CASSPHPQGNQPQHF.

This sequence joins TRBV10-2 and TRBJ1-1; D might be TRBD1 (6 bases). V lost 9 bases and J lost 0, with 11 bases in between. The germline CDR1 and CDR2 sequences are WSHSY and SAAADI. The CDR3 totals 13 residues. DNA of the CDR3: TGCGCCAGTACAGGGTTTTTGAACACTGAAGCTTTCTTT. This gives the protein CASTGFLNTEAFF.

This sequence joins TRBV11-2 and TRBJ1-6; D not certain. There are 14 residues in the CDR3. The germline CDR1 and CDR2 sequences are SGHAT and FQNNGV. The V end was cut by 5 bases, the J end by 2 bases, with 7 bases between. In DNA form, the CDR3 reads TGTGCCAGCAGCAAGAGTCCCTATAATTCACCCCTCCACTTT. This sequence encodes CASSKSPYNSPLHF.

In this sample, this clone is medium-sized. This rearrangement joins TRBV29-1 to TRBJ2-1, with D possibly TRBD2 on 5 matching bases. CDR1 SQVTM and CDR2 ANQGSEA come from the germline V gene. The CDR3 covers 18 residues. V lost 7 bases, J lost 0 bases, and 25 bases lay in between. The CDR3 DNA follows: TGCAGCGCCGTGGGCGGGCCAAATACAAAGAGCTCCTACAATGAGCAGTTCTTC. Translated, it gives CSAVGGPNTKSSYNEQFF.

This chain joins TRBV7-2 and TRBJ2-1, with 7 bases fitting TRBD1. J gave up 4 bases and V 5 bases, and 5 bases lay outside the gene matches. The germline V gene has CDR1 SGHTA and CDR2 FQGNSA. CDR3 length: 14 amino acids. The CDR3 DNA sequence: TGTGCCAGCAGCAGACAGGGTTCTTACAATGAGCAGTTCTTC. Its protein is CASSRQGSYNEQFF.

The CDR3, as DNA: TGTGCCAGCAGCCTGGGACAGGGGGCGGGCTATGGCTACACCTTC. The encoded protein is CASSLGQGAGYGYTF. The chain is built from TRBV7-9 and TRBJ1-2; TRBD1 agrees at 12 bases. Trimming at V came to 5 bases and at J to 4 bases, leaving 5 bases not matched to a gene. Germline CDR1 is SEHNR and CDR2 is FQNEAQ (reference sequence). CDR3 length equals 15 residues. Variable domain in full (rest from reference TRBV7-9 and TRBJ1-2): DTGVSQNPRHKITKRGQNVTFRCDPISEHNRLYWYRQTLGQGPEFLTYFQNEAQLEKSRLLSDRFSAERPKGSFSTLEIQRTEQGDSAMYLCASSLGQGAGYGYTFGSGTRLTVV.

This chain joins TRBV24-1 and TRBJ1-2, with 7 bases identical to TRBD1. Germline V gives CDR1 KGHDR, CDR2 SFDVKD. The trim removed 3 bases at V and 7 bases at J, leaving 7 bases unmatched. There are 14 residues in the CDR3. CDR3 region: CATSDIRGEIGYTF. In nucleotides, the CDR3 is TGTGCCACCAGTGATATCAGGGGGGAGATTGGCTACACCTTC.

This chain joins TRBV7-8 and TRBJ1-1; no firm D call. CDR3 length equals 13 residues. With 10 bases removed from V and 2 bases from J, the gap between germline ends came to 14 bases. The germline V gene has CDR1 SGHVS and CDR2 FQNEAQ. The DNA for the CDR3 is TGTGCCACCGAGGGCATCCGAAACACTGAAGCTTTCTTT. It is translated as CATEGIRNTEAFF.